This entry lists 19 T cell receptor beta chains sequenced from one sample in a study of graft-versus-host responses after intestinal transplantation. The assay was immunoSEQ multiplex PCR, and TCRdb's table has in-frame clones only and misses some. This table holds about 29,000 clones, 85% to 95% found once. The sample here was PBMCs, taken just over 65 days after intestinal transplant. All receptors derive from a human patient who received an intestinal transplant, so some T cells may come from the graft donor.

V usage is TRBV10-3 and J usage is TRBJ2-7; 11 bases are shared with TRBD2. With V trimmed by 6 bases and J by 0 bases, 1 base remained unmatched. The CDR3 loop spans 14 amino acids. Germline CDR1 and CDR2: ENHRY and SYGVKD. CDR3 region: CAIRTSGASYEQYF. The CDR3 DNA sequence: TGTGCCATCAGGACTAGCGGGGCCTCCTACGAGCAGTACTTC.

The chain uses TRBV11-3 and TRBJ2-1, with D uncertain. CDR3 length equals 15 residues. Germline values: CDR1 SGHNT, CDR2 YENEEA. V was cut by 5 bases and J by 4 bases, with 15 bases left in between. The DNA for the CDR3 is TGTGCCAGCAGCCCCCGAAACACCAATTACAATGAGCAGTTCTTC. Amino acid sequence: CASSPRNTNYNEQFF.

The chain combines TRBV19 with TRBJ1-4, with unresolved D. This CDR3 spans 14 amino acids. Germline V lookup: CDR1 LNHDA, CDR2 SQIVND (reference sequence). V gave up 3 bases and J gave up 3 bases, with 8 bases separating them. The CDR3 nucleotides read TGTGCCAGTAGTATCTGGGGAGCTAATGAAAAACTGTTTTTT. Protein: CASSIWGANEKLFF.

This sequence joins TRBV19 and TRBJ2-1; D not resolved. Trimming pared 7 bases from V and 2 bases from J, leaving 9 bases between. The CDR3 totals 13 residues. CDR1 is LNHDA and CDR2 is SQIVND in the germline V gene (reference sequence). CDR3 sequence (DNA): TGTGCCAGTACCCAGAGGCCCTACAATGAGCAGTTCTTC. Translating it yields CASTQRPYNEQFF.

V and J are TRBV18 and TRBJ2-7, with 8 nucleotides matching TRBD1. Germline V gives CDR1 KGHSH, CDR2 LQKENI. This CDR3 contains 14 residues. With 3 bases clipped from V and 3 bases from J, the junction kept 4 bases outside the gene matches. The CDR3 is CASSPDRVLYEQYF. CDR3 sequence (DNA): TGTGCCAGCTCACCGGACAGGGTCCTCTACGAGCAGTACTTC.

The J gene is TRBJ2-1, the V gene TRBV12-5; a possible D gene is TRBD2 (6 bases). The CDR3 runs to 17 residues. Germline V CDR1 and CDR2: LGHNT, FRNRAP. Trimming left V 0 bases short and J 0 bases short, with 12 bases between. This chain's CDR3 is CASGLVHGGDSYNEQFF. The DNA for the CDR3 is TGTGCTAGTGGTTTGGTACACGGGGGAGACTCCTACAATGAGCAGTTCTTC.

The V call is TRBV7-8, the J call TRBJ1-2; tentatively, D is TRBD1 (5 bases). Germline assignment: CDR1 SGHVS and CDR2 FQNEAQ. V dropped 6 bases and J dropped 8 bases, with 16 bases sitting between them. This CDR3 is 13 amino acids long. Here the CDR3 reads CASSQGRVGGYTF. The CDR3, as DNA: TGTGCCAGCAGTCAAGGCAGGGTGGGAGGCTACACCTTC.

The rearrangement uses TRBV6-1 and TRBJ2-5; 7 bases line up with TRBD1. Losses at the gene ends were 5 bases for V and 5 bases for J; bases not matched to a gene: 8. The CDR3 contains 14 residues. Germline CDR1 is MNHNS and CDR2 is SASEGT. The chain's CDR3 is CASSLTGERETQYF. Here the CDR3 DNA reads TGTGCCAGCAGTCTAACAGGGGAAAGGGAGACCCAGTACTTC.

The V call is TRBV19, the J call TRBJ1-5; D not resolved. Trimming took 0 bases from V and 4 from J, leaving 13 bases between them. This CDR3 has 16 residues. In germline, CDR1 is LNHDA, CDR2 SQIVND (reference sequence). CDR3 loop: CASSIDDDIPNQPQHF. The CDR3 DNA is TGTGCCAGTAGTATAGATGACGACATTCCAAATCAGCCCCAGCATTTT.

This clone was counted between two and nine times. The chain links TRBV11-3 to TRBJ2-6; no clear D. Germline CDR1 reads SGHNT; CDR2 reads YENEEA. This CDR3 is built from 17 residues. With 3 bases removed from V and 0 bases from J, the gap between germline ends came to 12 bases. This chain's CDR3 is CASSLFGSSSGANVLTF. In nucleotides, the CDR3 is TGTGCCAGCAGCTTGTTTGGCAGTTCCTCTGGGGCCAACGTCCTGACTTTC.

The chain recombines TRBV6-5 with TRBJ1-5, with 7 bases aligning to TRBD1. CDR1 and CDR2 from the germline V gene are MNHEY and SVGAGI. With 6 bases clipped from V and 2 bases from J, the junction kept 7 bases outside the gene matches. The CDR3 has 15 residues. As DNA, the CDR3 is TGTGCCAGCAGGGTCGACAGGGCCGGCAATCAGCCCCAGCATTTT. This encodes CASRVDRAGNQPQHF.

This clone occurred once. This chain uses TRBV6-1 with TRBJ2-2; 7 bases agree with TRBD2. Trimming cost V 3 bases and J 5 bases; bases outside gene matches: 3. CDR1 is MNHNS, CDR2 SASEGT, per germline. The length of the CDR3 is 14 residues. Here the CDR3 reads CASSELAETGELFF. The DNA of the CDR3 is TGTGCCAGCAGTGAGCTAGCGGAAACCGGGGAGCTGTTTTTT.

On this clone: Relative to the germline gene, one junction end is altered; a read error may explain this. The genes are TRBV4-1 and TRBJ1-2, with 8 bases lining up with TRBD1. The CDR3 spans 17 residues. Germline V CDR1 and CDR2: MGHRA, YSYEKL. For the CDR3, the DNA is TGCGCCAGCAGCCAAAGGGGCTCCGGAGGACAGGGCTATAGCTACACCTTC. It yields the protein CASSQRGSGGQGYSYTF.

The chain is built from TRBV2 and TRBJ2-5; 11 nucleotides line up with TRBD2. Trimming removed 4 bases from V and 4 bases from J; junction bases left unmatched: 8. The CDR3 spans 16 residues. Germline V gene sequence: CDR1 SNHLY, CDR2 FYNNEI. In nucleotides, the CDR3 is TGTGCCAGCAGTGTGCTACTAGCGGGAGTACGAGAGACCCAGTACTTC. It yields the protein CASSVLLAGVRETQYF.

The chain is built from TRBV9 and TRBJ1-2, with 9 positions matching TRBD1. Germline CDR1 and CDR2: SGDLS and YYNGEE. The CDR3 has 17 residues. With 3 bases clipped from V and 5 bases from J, the junction kept 14 bases outside the gene matches. The CDR3 DNA follows: TGTGCCAGCAGCGGACGATGGGGACAGGGAACTTCATATGGCTACACCTTC. Amino acids: CASSGRWGQGTSYGYTF. The variable domain in full, with the rest retrieved from reference TRBV9 and TRBJ1-2, is DSGVTQTPKHLITATGQRVTLRCSPRSGDLSVYWYQQSLDQGLQFLIQYYNGEERAKGNILERFSAQQFPDLHSELNLSSLELGDSALYFCASSGRWGQGTSYGYTFGSGTRLTVV.

V is TRBV13 and J is TRBJ1-1, with TRBD1 matching over 9 bases. This CDR3 is built from 14 residues. Per the germline V gene, CDR1 is PRHDT and CDR2 is FYEKMQ (reference sequence). The ends lost 4 bases at V and 7 bases at J; junction bases unmatched: 7. The CDR3 loop reads CASSSGQGFSEAFF. The CDR3 bases are TGTGCCAGCAGCTCTGGACAGGGGTTTAGTGAAGCTTTCTTT.

In DNA form, the CDR3 reads TGTGCCAGCAGCCCCGGGACACACTACGAGCAGTACTTC. As protein: CASSPGTHYEQYF. The chain recombines TRBV11-2 with TRBJ2-7, with D tentatively TRBD1 (6 bases). The V gene lost 5 bases and the J gene lost 3 bases, with 11 bases spanning the gap. The CDR3 covers 13 residues. Germline CDR1 reads SGHAT; CDR2 reads FQNNGV.

The chain couples TRBV5-1 to TRBJ2-5; 7 bases line up with TRBD2. V was pared by 0 bases and J by 1 base, with 6 bases of the junction left unmatched. The germline V gene encodes CDR1 SGHRS and CDR2 YFSETQ. The CDR3 is made up of 16 amino acids. CDR3 sequence (DNA): TGCGCCAGCAGCTTGGCTAGCGGCAGACCCCAAGAGACCCAGTACTTC. This gives the protein CASSLASGRPQETQYF.

V usage is TRBV29-1 and J usage is TRBJ1-1; 10 nucleotides match TRBD1. The V gene's germline CDR1 is SQVTM and CDR2 ANQGSEA. CDR3 length: 13 residues. Trimming at V came to 3 bases and at J to 4 bases, leaving 2 bases not matched to a gene. The DNA of the CDR3 is TGCAGCGTTGATGGGACAGGGGCCACTGAAGCTTTCTTT. Translating it yields CSVDGTGATEAFF.